The present TCR beta chain was sequenced within a study of OX40 agonist ivuxolimab in advanced cancers. Study in general: The treatment was a fully human IgG2 OX40 agonist, ivuxolimab. There were three patients with partial responses, one having hepatocellular carcinoma and two cutaneous melanoma.

In germline, CDR1 is SGDLS, CDR2 YYNGEE. CDR3 length: 17 amino acids. With 1 base clipped from V and 0 bases from J, the junction kept 4 bases outside the gene matches. Autoimmune disease history or systemic immunosuppression barred patients. Libraries were prepared by immunoSEQ multiplex PCR; TCRdb keeps only in-frame clonotypes and omits some of them. The table shows more than 10,000 clones, with around 80% occurring only once. Study-level results: Compared with CD4+, CD8+ T cells on average had more expanded clones.

This clone is medium-sized. The antigen is unknown. This TCR derives from an adult with an advanced solid tumor such as melanoma, head and neck, liver or kidney cancer. V gene TRBV9 combines with J gene TRBJ2-2, with 9 bases aligning to TRBD1. The material was CD4+ or CD8+ T cells sorted from blood, obtained in a trial of the OX40 agonist ivuxolimab. The CDR3 region is CASSVSGTGPNTGELFF. The CDR3 DNA sequence: TGTGCCAGCAGCGTATCCGGGACAGGGCCGAACACCGGGGAGCTGTTTTTT.